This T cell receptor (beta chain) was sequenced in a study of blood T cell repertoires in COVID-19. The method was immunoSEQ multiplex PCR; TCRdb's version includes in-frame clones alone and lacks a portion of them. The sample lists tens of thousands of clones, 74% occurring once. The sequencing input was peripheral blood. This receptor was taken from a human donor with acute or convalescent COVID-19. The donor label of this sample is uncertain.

The CDR3 DNA reads as TGTGCCACCAGCAGAGGGGGCGGCTCAGATACGCAGTATTTT. This translates into CATSRGGGSDTQYF. J is TRBJ2-3 and V is TRBV15, with a weak D call TRBD1 (5 bases). Trimming removed 1 base from V and 4 bases from J, with 9 bases in between. This CDR3 is 14 amino acids long. CDR1 is LNHNV and CDR2 is YYDKDF in the germline V gene (reference sequence).